This T cell receptor beta chain appears in the sequencing data of a study of blood T cells in healthy people across ages. It was with a sample-barcoded 5' primer and a J-beta primer mix that a second PCR of roughly 7 to 12 cycles was run. One entry per CDR3 protein, called by TCRdb with MiXCR from the 5' RACE reads. The top ten hold 11% of the sample, which has around 1.5 million distinct CDR3 sequences, about 35% seen once. The sequenced sample consisted of blood. The receptor comes from a woman aged 25 to 39 in good health.

CDR3 DNA sequence: TGTGCCAGCAGCGTATCAGGGTGGGACACAGATACGCAGTATTTT. Its translation is CASSVSGWDTDTQYF. The chain combines TRBV7-8 with TRBJ2-3, with D perhaps TRBD1 (5 bases). Germline V gene sequence: CDR1 SGHVS, CDR2 FQNEAQ. The CDR3 is made up of 15 amino acids. With 5 bases removed from V and 2 bases from J, the gap between germline ends came to 14 bases.